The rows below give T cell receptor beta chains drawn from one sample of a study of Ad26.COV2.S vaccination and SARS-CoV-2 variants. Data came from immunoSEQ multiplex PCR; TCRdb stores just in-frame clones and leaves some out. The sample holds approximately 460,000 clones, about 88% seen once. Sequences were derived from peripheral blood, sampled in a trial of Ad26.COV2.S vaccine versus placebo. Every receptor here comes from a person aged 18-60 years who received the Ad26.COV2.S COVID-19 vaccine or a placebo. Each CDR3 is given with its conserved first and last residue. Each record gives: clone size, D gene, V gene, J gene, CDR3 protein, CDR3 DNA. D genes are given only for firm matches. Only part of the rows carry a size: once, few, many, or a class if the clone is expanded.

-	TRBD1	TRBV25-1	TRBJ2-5	CASSARDRAQETQYF	TGTGCCAGCAGTGCGCGGGACAGGGCCCAAGAGACCCAGTACTTC
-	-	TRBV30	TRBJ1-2	CAWRGRGGYTF	TGTGCCTGGAGAGGGCGGGGTGGCTACACCTTC
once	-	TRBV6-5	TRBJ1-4	CASSYSGNEKLFF	TGTGCCAGCAGTTACTCGGGGAATGAAAAACTGTTTTTT
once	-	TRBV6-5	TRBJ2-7	CASSQVGISYEQYF	TGTGCCAGCAGTCAGGTTGGGATTTCCTACGAGCAGTACTTC
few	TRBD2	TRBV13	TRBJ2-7	CASSMGLASYEQYF	TGTGCCAGCAGCATGGGACTAGCTTCCTACGAGCAGTACTTC
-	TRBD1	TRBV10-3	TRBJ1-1	CAIKQGAQDGAFF	TGTGCCATTAAACAGGGGGCGCAGGATGGAGCTTTCTTT
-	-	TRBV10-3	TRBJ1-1	CAISEGPMNTEAFF	TGTGCCATCAGCGAGGGGCCGATGAACACTGAAGCTTTCTTT
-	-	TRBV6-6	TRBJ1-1	CASSYSRGTEAFF	TGTGCCAGCAGTTACTCGAGGGGGACTGAAGCTTTCTTT
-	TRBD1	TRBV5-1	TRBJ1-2	CASSLAQGGLTDYGYTF	TGCGCCAGCAGCTTGGCCCAGGGGGGTCTTACGGACTATGGCTACACCTTC
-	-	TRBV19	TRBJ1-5	CASTSGRGRHQPQHF	TGTGCCAGTACCAGTGGACGGGGGAGGCATCAGCCCCAGCATTTT
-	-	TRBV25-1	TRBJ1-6	CASSGQGSSSYNSPLHF	TGTGCCAGCAGTGGTCAGGGGTCGAGCTCCTATAATTCACCCCTCCACTTT
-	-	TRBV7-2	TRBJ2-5	CASSLTYSGGVYQETQYF	TGTGCCAGCAGCTTAACTTACTCAGGGGGGGTTTATCAAGAGACCCAGTACTTC
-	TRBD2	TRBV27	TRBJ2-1	CATTGSGRLNEQFF	TGTGCCACCACGGGGAGCGGGAGGCTCAATGAGCAGTTCTTC
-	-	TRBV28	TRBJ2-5	CASSLGGTRETQYF	TGTGCCAGCAGTTTAGGCGGGACTCGGGAGACCCAGTACTTC
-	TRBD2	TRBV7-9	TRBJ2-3	CASRQTSGRAGGDTQYF	TGTGCCAGCAGACAGACTAGCGGGAGGGCCGGAGGAGATACGCAGTATTTT
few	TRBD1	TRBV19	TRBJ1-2	CASSDRDVWGYTF	TGTGCCAGTTCGGACAGGGACGTATGGGGCTACACCTTC
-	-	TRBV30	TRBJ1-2	CAWSGVTNYGYTF	TGTGCCTGGAGTGGGGTGACTAACTATGGCTACACCTTC
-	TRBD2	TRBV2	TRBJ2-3	CASSRLAGESTDTQYF	TGTGCCAGCAGTCGACTAGCGGGAGAGAGCACAGATACGCAGTATTTT
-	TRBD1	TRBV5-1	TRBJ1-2	CASSFKGAGGYTF	TGCGCCAGCAGCTTCAAGGGGGCAGGCGGCTACACCTTC
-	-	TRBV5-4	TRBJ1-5	CASSLDGAQPQHF	TGTGCCAGCAGCTTGGATGGAGCTCAGCCCCAGCATTTT
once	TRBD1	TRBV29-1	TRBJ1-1	CSVQGDRVGFF	TGCAGCGTACAGGGGGACAGGGTCGGCTTCTTT
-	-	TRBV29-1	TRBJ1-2	CSVGTSNYGYTF	TGCAGCGTTGGGACATCCAACTATGGCTACACCTTC
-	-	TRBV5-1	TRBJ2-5	CASSLRGDQETQYF	TGCGCCAGCAGCTTGAGGGGCGATCAAGAGACCCAGTACTTC
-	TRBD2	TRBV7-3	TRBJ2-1	CASSLSGGYNEQFF	TGTGCCAGCAGCTTAAGCGGGGGATACAATGAGCAGTTCTTC
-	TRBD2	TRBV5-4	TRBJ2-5	CASSRTSGGPEPQYF	TGTGCCAGCAGCCGGACTAGCGGGGGGCCGGAGCCCCAGTACTTC
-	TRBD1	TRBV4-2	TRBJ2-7	CASSQPRQGVYSYEQYF	TGTGCCAGCAGCCAACCCCGACAGGGAGTTTACTCCTACGAGCAGTACTTC
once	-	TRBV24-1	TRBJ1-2	CATSDPGQHYGYTF	TGTGCCACCAGTGATCCAGGGCAGCACTATGGCTACACCTTC
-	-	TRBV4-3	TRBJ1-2	CASSQDPRGDYGYTF	TGCGCCAGCAGCCAAGATCCTAGGGGGGACTATGGCTACACCTTC
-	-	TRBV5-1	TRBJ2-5	CASSLEGLAVETQYF	TGCGCCAGCAGCTTGGAGGGGTTAGCGGTAGAGACCCAGTACTTC
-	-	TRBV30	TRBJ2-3	CAWSVVGSSTDTQYF	TGTGCCTGGAGTGTAGTAGGTTCTAGCACAGATACGCAGTATTTT
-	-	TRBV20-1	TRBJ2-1	CSASVGGDYNEQFF	TGCAGTGCTAGTGTTGGGGGAGACTACAATGAGCAGTTCTTC
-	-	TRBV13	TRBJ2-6	CASSLTGANVLTF	TGTGCCAGCAGCTTAACTGGGGCCAACGTCCTGACTTTC
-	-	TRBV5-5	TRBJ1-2	CASSFQTGINNYGYTF	TGTGCCAGCAGCTTCCAGACCGGCATAAATAACTATGGCTACACCTTC
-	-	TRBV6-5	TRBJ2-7	CASSPGQANEQYF	TGTGCCAGCTCCCCTGGGCAGGCAAACGAGCAGTACTTC
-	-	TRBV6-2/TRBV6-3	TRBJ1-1	CASSSEAGRVMNTEAFF	TGTGCCAGCAGCAGCGAGGCAGGGAGAGTAATGAACACTGAAGCTTTCTTT
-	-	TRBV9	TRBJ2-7	CASSQREGTALYEQYF	TGTGCCAGCAGCCAACGAGAGGGTACGGCCCTCTACGAGCAGTACTTC
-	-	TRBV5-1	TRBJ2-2	CATTPGGGTGELFF	TGCGCCACCACCCCCGGAGGGGGCACCGGGGAGCTGTTTTTT
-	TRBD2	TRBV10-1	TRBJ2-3	CASSDGLAGGTDTQYF	TGCGCCAGCAGTGACGGGCTAGCGGGAGGAACAGATACGCAGTATTTT
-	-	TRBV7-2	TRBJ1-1	CASSPQQGRNTEAFF	TGTGCCAGCAGCCCTCAGCAGGGGCGGAACACTGAAGCTTTCTTT
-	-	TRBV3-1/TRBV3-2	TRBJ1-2	CASSQAGGRRVYGYTF	TGTGCCAGCAGCCAAGCTGGAGGACGGAGGGTGTATGGCTACACCTTC
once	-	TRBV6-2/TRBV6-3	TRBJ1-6	CASSYVLRGRDSPLHF	TGTGCCAGCAGTTACGTCCTCAGGGGTCGGGATTCACCCCTCCACTTT
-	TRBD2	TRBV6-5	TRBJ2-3	CASRVGRGSTDTQYF	TGTGCCAGCAGAGTGGGGCGGGGGTCCACAGATACGCAGTATTTT
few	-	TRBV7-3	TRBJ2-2	CASSLFGKNTGELFF	TGTGCCAGCAGCTTATTCGGGAAGAACACCGGGGAGCTGTTTTTT
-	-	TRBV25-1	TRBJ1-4	CATSLQGNEKLFF	TGTGCCACCTCGTTACAGGGTAATGAAAAACTGTTTTTT
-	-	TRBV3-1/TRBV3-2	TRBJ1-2	CASSHSDSYGYTF	TGTGCCAGCAGCCATTCGGACAGCTATGGCTACACCTTC
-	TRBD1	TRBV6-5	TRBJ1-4	CASSYQGQGEGKLFF	TGTGCCAGCAGTTACCAGGGACAGGGTGAGGGAAAACTGTTTTTT
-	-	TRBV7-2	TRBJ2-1	CASSLGQLWETYNEQFF	TGTGCCAGCAGCTTAGGGCAGCTCTGGGAAACCTACAATGAGCAGTTCTTC
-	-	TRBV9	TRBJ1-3	CASSATPGNTIYF	TGTGCCAGCAGCGCCACACCTGGAAACACCATATATTTT
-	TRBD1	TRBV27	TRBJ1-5	CASHKSGDRNQPQHF	TGTGCCAGCCACAAGTCAGGGGACAGAAATCAGCCCCAGCATTTT
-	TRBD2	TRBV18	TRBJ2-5	CASSPRGRTQETQYF	TGTGCCAGCTCACCACGCGGGAGGACCCAAGAGACCCAGTACTTC
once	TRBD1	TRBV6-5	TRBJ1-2	CASSPRQGAGYTF	TGTGCCAGCAGTCCTCGCCAGGGGGCTGGCTACACCTTC
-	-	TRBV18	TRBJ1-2	CASTRTTGPYTF	TGTGCCAGCACCCGGACTACAGGACCGTACACCTTC
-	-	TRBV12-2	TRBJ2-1	CASRQSGLRANEQFF	TGTGCAAGTCGCCAGTCGGGACTCCGGGCGAATGAGCAGTTCTTC
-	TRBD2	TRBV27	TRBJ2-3	CASRIAGGTDTQYF	TGTGCCAGCAGGATAGCGGGAGGCACAGATACGCAGTATTTT
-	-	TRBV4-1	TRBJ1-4	CASSQWTVNEKLFF	TGCGCCAGCAGCCAATGGACAGTTAATGAAAAACTGTTTTTT
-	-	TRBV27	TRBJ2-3	CASSLQGQYSTDTQYF	TGTGCCAGCAGTTTACAGGGGCAGTATAGCACAGATACGCAGTATTTT
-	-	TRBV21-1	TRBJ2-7	CASSKRQDSYEQYF	TGTGCCAGCAGCAAAAGGCAGGACTCCTACGAGCAGTACTTC